These T cell receptor beta chains were read from a single sample in a study of shared clonotypes between healthy human individuals. Some clones are missing from TCRdb's copy, which holds only in-frame ones; the method was immunoSEQ multiplex PCR. In the table there are 1,500,000 or so clones, roughly 96% of which are singletons. The source material was naive CD4+ T cells sorted from blood. All receptors come from a man younger than 45 in good health. The CDR3 runs from the conserved cysteine through the conserved F or W. A D gene is named only where the DNA matches it firmly.

J | V | D | DNA | CDR3
TRBJ1-1 | TRBV7-9 | NA | TGTGCCAGCAGCTTAGAGGTTGGCATGAACACTGAAGCTTTCTTT | CASSLEVGMNTEAFF
TRBJ2-7 | TRBV27 | TRBD2 | TGTGCCAGCAGTTTGGGACTAGCGGGAGCGGGTGGGTACGAGCAGTACTTC | CASSLGLAGAGGYEQYF
TRBJ1-2 | TRBV6-1 | TRBD1 | TGTGCCAGCAGTGAGGGACAGTTCGGATATGGCTACACCTTC | CASSEGQFGYGYTF
TRBJ1-1 | TRBV5-4 | TRBD1 | TGTGCCAGCACTTACCGGGACAGGGTGAACACTGAAGCTTTCTTT | CASTYRDRVNTEAFF
TRBJ2-1 | TRBV10-3 | NA | TGTGCCATCAGTGAGGATCATGAGCAGTTCTTC | CAISEDHEQFF
TRBJ1-5 | TRBV28 | NA | TGTGCCAGCAACCCGGGACGGTTCAATCAGCCCCAGCATTTT | CASNPGRFNQPQHF
TRBJ1-2 | TRBV5-1 | TRBD1 | TGCGCCAGCAGCTCAGGGACAGGGCCGCCTAACTATGGCTACACCTTC | CASSSGTGPPNYGYTF
TRBJ2-1 | TRBV28 | NA | TGTGCCAGCAGTTTCCGCCCGTCCCAACCTGAGCAGTTCTTC | CASSFRPSQPEQFF
TRBJ2-2 | TRBV7-2 | TRBD1 | TGTGCCAGCAGTTACAGGGGAACCGGGGAGCTGTTTTTT | CASSYRGTGELFF
TRBJ2-7 | TRBV5-1 | NA | TGCGCCAGCAGCTTCCAGGGGACTACCTACGAGCAGTACTTC | CASSFQGTTYEQYF
TRBJ2-7 | TRBV14 | TRBD1 | TGTGCCAGCAGCCGCCTCGGACAGGTTCCTGACGAGCAGTACTTC | CASSRLGQVPDEQYF
TRBJ2-7 | TRBV2 | NA | TGTGCCAGCAGCCCCTTCTACGAGCAGTACTTC | CASSPFYEQYF
TRBJ2-7 | TRBV7-9 | NA | TGTGCCAGCAGCTTGGCGCCTCGGGGTTACGAGCAGTACTTC | CASSLAPRGYEQYF
TRBJ2-1 | TRBV11-3 | NA | TGTGCCAGCAGCTTAATGGCCGGGCATGAGCAGTTCTTC | CASSLMAGHEQFF
TRBJ1-5 | TRBV18 | NA | TGTGCCAGCTCAACTAGGACAAAAGGTCATCAGCCCCAGCATTTT | CASSTRTKGHQPQHF
TRBJ2-2 | TRBV7-9 | NA | TGTGCCAGCAGCTTGGCAGGGAGATACACCGGGGAGCTGTTTTTT | CASSLAGRYTGELFF
TRBJ1-2 | TRBV19 | NA | TGTGCCAGTAGTATAAGAACTACGGTGGACTATGGCTACACCTTC | CASSIRTTVDYGYTF
TRBJ2-7 | TRBV27 | NA | TGTGCCAGCCGCCAAACCGGTCGCTACGAGCAGTACTTC | CASRQTGRYEQYF
TRBJ2-1 | TRBV6-6 | TRBD1 | TGTGCCAGCAGCAACAACAGGGGGAGGCCTTCCAATGAGCAGTTCTTC | CASSNNRGRPSNEQFF
TRBJ1-1 | TRBV18 | TRBD1 | TGTGCCAGCTCACCACTCGGGACAGGGGGAGCGGGGGGCACTGAAGCTTTCTTT | CASSPLGTGGAGGTEAFF
TRBJ2-2 | TRBV18 | TRBD2 | TGTGCCAGCTCACCACTACCCCCGGCGACATTTTCGGGAGGCCCCGGGGAGCTGTTTTTT | CASSPLPPATFSGGPGELFF
TRBJ2-1 | TRBV7-2 | NA | TGTGCCAGCAGCTTAGGGGCTACCTACAATGAGCAGTTCTTC | CASSLGATYNEQFF
TRBJ2-5 | TRBV29-1 | NA | TGCAGCGTTAGAGGGACTCCACAAGAGACCCAGTACTTC | CSVRGTPQETQYF
TRBJ2-1 | TRBV28 | TRBD2 | TGTGCCAGCAGTACGACTAGCGGGGCCTACAATGAGCAGTTCTTC | CASSTTSGAYNEQFF